The 17 T cell receptor beta chains presented below share a single source sample, sequenced in a study of cytomegalovirus exposure and HLA in healthy donors. Amplification used 60 Vbeta primers and 13 Jbeta primers. Sequenced by immunoSEQ multiplex PCR; TCRdb stores in-frame clones only, minus some. Counted here are about 230,000 clones, around four fifths occurring once; the ten biggest clones make up less than 3.5%. The specimen sequenced was PBMCs. The receptor source for this set is a woman in her fifties or sixties in good health and CMV-seropositive.

The chain uses TRBV2 and TRBJ2-1; weak D call: TRBD2 (6 bases). The germline CDR1 and CDR2 sequences are SNHLY and FYNNEI. CDR3 size: 17 residues. Deletions cut 3 bases from V and 0 bases from J, with 15 bases between. In DNA form, the CDR3 reads TGTGCCAGCAGTGACTTACTAGCTCCGTCCTCCTACAATGAGCAGTTCTTC. It codes for CASSDLLAPSSYNEQFF.

CDR3 residues: CASSQGLGETQYF. The DNA for the CDR3 is TGTGCCAGCAGTCAGGGACTAGGAGAGACCCAGTACTTC. J is TRBJ2-7 and V is TRBV2; 8 positions agree with TRBD2. The J call may be mistaken, given a closer DNA end match to TRBJ2-5. CDR3 length: 13 residues. Per the germline V gene, CDR1 is SNHLY and CDR2 is FYNNEI.

The V gene is TRBV5-1, the J gene TRBJ2-1, with 11 bases identical to TRBD1. V gave up 5 bases and J gave up 10 bases; unmatched junction bases: 11. The CDR3 covers 15 residues. CDR1 SGHRS and CDR2 YFSETQ come from the germline V gene. For the CDR3, the DNA is TGCGCCAGCAGTCCAGGACAGGGGGCTGGAATAGAGCAGTTCTTC. It codes for CASSPGQGAGIEQFF.

The genes are TRBV20-1 and TRBJ2-3, with D tentatively TRBD2 (6 bases). The CDR3 runs to 11 residues. Per the germline V gene, CDR1 is DFQATT and CDR2 is SNEGSKA (reference sequence). V was cut by 7 bases and J by 6 bases, with 11 bases left in between. For the CDR3, the DNA is TGCAGTGGGCTAGCGACGGATACGCAGTATTTT. Residues: CSGLATDTQYF.

This clone turned up a few times. The chain has TRBV7-2 and TRBJ1-2; 9 bases map to TRBD1. With 3 bases clipped from V and 8 bases from J, the junction kept 7 bases outside the gene matches. This CDR3 comprises 14 residues. CDR1 and CDR2 (germline): SGHTA, FQGNSA. The CDR3 region is CASSLGGTGNGYTF. In DNA form, the CDR3 reads TGTGCCAGCAGCTTGGGGGGGACAGGGAACGGCTACACCTTC.

This chain's CDR3 is CASSPTKAETQYF. The CDR3 nucleotides read TGTGCCAGCAGTCCGACAAAAGCAGAGACCCAGTACTTC. V and J are TRBV11-2 and TRBJ2-5; D gene unclear. The CDR3 loop spans 13 amino acids. Trimming shortened V by 6 bases and J by 4 bases, and 12 bases separated the two germline ends. Germline loops: CDR1 SGHAT, CDR2 FQNNGV. The full variable domain, in which reference TRBV11-2 and TRBJ2-5 provide the parts outside the CDR3, is EAGVAQSPRYKIIEKRQSVAFWCNPISGHATLYWYQQILGQGPKLLIQFQNNGVVDDSQLPKDRFSAERLKGVDSTLKIQPAKLEDSAVYLCASSPTKAETQYFGPGTRLLVL.

In nucleotides, the CDR3 is TGTGCCAGCAGCCTATCTGATACGCAGTATTTT. Translating it yields CASSLSDTQYF. The chain combines TRBV7-9 with TRBJ2-3; D ambiguous. Germline V lookup: CDR1 SEHNR, CDR2 FQNEAQ (reference sequence). The V gene lost 5 bases and the J gene lost 6 bases, with 6 bases spanning the gap. This CDR3 is built from 11 residues.

J is TRBJ2-7 and V is TRBV29-1, with D possibly matching TRBD2 (6 bases). CDR1 and CDR2 (germline): SQVTM, ANQGSEA. The V end lost 7 bases, the J end lost 6 bases, and 16 bases lay between the germline ends. The CDR3 has 12 amino acids. The CDR3 nucleotides read TGCAGCGCCATCGGGACTGCGCTCGAGCAGTACTTC. Protein product: CSAIGTALEQYF.

The gene calls are TRBV28 and TRBJ1-5; no clear D gene. The germline CDR1 and CDR2 sequences are MDHEN and SYDVKM. The CDR3 spans 16 residues. V lost 7 bases to trimming and J lost 3 bases, with 19 bases between them. In nucleotides, the CDR3 is TGTGCCAGCACCACTCCCGGGGTCAGTACCAATCAGCCCCAGCATTTT. Its protein is CASTTPGVSTNQPQHF.

J is TRBJ2-5 and V is TRBV5-1; 7 bases agree with TRBD1. The ends lost 4 bases at V and 5 bases at J; junction bases unmatched: 11. The CDR3 length is 15 residues. Per germline, CDR1 SGHRS and CDR2 YFSETQ. The CDR3 DNA is TGCGCCAGCAGCGGAGATGCCGGGACAGTCGAGACCCAGTACTTC. It is translated as CASSGDAGTVETQYF.

V gene TRBV10-1 combines with J gene TRBJ2-5; TRBD1 aligns across 7 bases. The germline V gene has CDR1 WNHNN and CDR2 SYGVQD (reference sequence). With V trimmed by 2 bases and J by 1 base, 4 bases remained unmatched. The CDR3 contains 15 residues. CDR3 amino acids: CASSEGTDVQETQYF. CDR3 DNA: TGCGCCAGCAGTGAGGGGACAGACGTCCAAGAGACCCAGTACTTC.

This rearrangement joins TRBV18 to TRBJ2-7, with a possible D match to TRBD1 (6 bases). The V gene lost 0 bases and the J gene lost 0 bases, with 15 bases spanning the gap. The CDR3 has 17 residues. Per germline, CDR1 KGHSH and CDR2 LQKENI. CDR3 DNA: TGTGCCAGCTCACCACCTAGTCGGCAGGGGAGCTCCTACGAGCAGTACTTC. Protein sequence: CASSPPSRQGSSYEQYF. The full variable domain, its missing parts supplied by reference TRBV18 and TRBJ2-7, is NAGVMQNPRHLVRRRGQEARLRCSPMKGHSHVYWYRQLPEEGLKFMVYLQKENIIDESGMPKERFSAEFPKEGPSILRIQQVVRGDSAAYFCASSPPSRQGSSYEQYFGPGTRLTVT.

The chain has TRBV4-2 and TRBJ1-2, with unresolved D. The CDR3 covers 14 residues. Germline lookup yields CDR1 LGHNA and CDR2 YNFKEQ. V was pared by 4 bases and J by 1 base, with 10 bases between. The CDR3 nucleotides read TGTGCCAGCAGCCTTGCGACGGGTAACTATGGCTACACCTTC. Amino acid sequence: CASSLATGNYGYTF.

The chain couples TRBV30 to TRBJ1-5, with D uncertain. Deletions cut 5 bases from V and 1 base from J, with 9 bases between. CDR3 length: 13 residues. Germline values: CDR1 GTSNPN, CDR2 SVGIG (reference sequence). In nucleotides, the CDR3 is TGTGCCTGGTCCAGGTTAAGCAATCAGCCCCAGCATTTT. This encodes CAWSRLSNQPQHF. The complete variable domain, with remaining parts taken from reference TRBV30 and TRBJ1-5, reads SQTIHQWPATLVQPVGSPLSLECTVEGTSNPNLYWYRQAAGRGLQLLFYSVGIGQISSEVPQNLSASRPQDRQFILSSKKLLLSDSGFYLCAWSRLSNQPQHFGDGTRLSIL.

The chain uses TRBV15 and TRBJ2-7, with D possibly matching TRBD1 (6 bases). Germline V gene data show CDR1 as LNHNV and CDR2 as YYDKDF (reference sequence). The ends were cut back, 0 bases at V and 2 bases at J, with 11 bases in the middle. The CDR3 extends over 15 amino acids. The DNA of the CDR3 is TGTGCCACCAGCAGAGATAAGGGGGTTGCCTACGAGCAGTACTTC. It specifies CATSRDKGVAYEQYF.

There are a few counts of this clone. Other DNA sequences in the sample encode the same CDR3. The V call is TRBV30, the J call TRBJ1-6; no clear D gene. Trimming took off 2 bases at V and 7 bases at J, with 9 bases between the two ends. Germline CDR1 and CDR2: GTSNPN and SVGIG (reference sequence). This CDR3 has 13 residues. The CDR3 coding sequence is TGTGCCTGGAGTCTAACGGAGAATTCACCCCTCCACTTT. Residues: CAWSLTENSPLHF.

V gene TRBV21-1 combines with J gene TRBJ2-3; no DNA check was done on the table's D call, TRBD2. TRBV21-1 is a known pseudogene. The CDR3 is 17 amino acids. CDR3: CASSKPPGLAGDDTQYF. In nucleotides, the CDR3 is TGTGCCAGCAGCAAACCTCCGGGACTAGCGGGGGATGATACGCAGTATTTT.